The source of this TCR beta chain is a study of shared clonotypes between healthy human individuals. Study-wide findings and caveats: The study sampled only blood, and tissue repertoires likely differ. When compared with the clonotypes that were shared by all four sorted-subset donors, the non-shared clonotypes turned out to have lower generation probabilities. Richness estimates generally favored naive over memory subsets.

Notes on this clone: Its cognate antigen is unknown.

Generated by immunoSEQ multiplex PCR, the TCRdb table keeps only in-frame clones and is missing some. The table shows some 2,500,000 clones, with roughly 93% occurring only once. The receptor was derived from a man aged 18-30 years in good health. Some clones in this sample may be carry-over from other donors' samples. The sequencing sample was made of naive CD4+ T cells from PBMCs. Subset indicated: CD45RA+ positively selected.

The CDR3 DNA sequence: TGTGCCAGCAGCCAAGAAGGCAGGACTAGCGGGGATGAGCAGTTCTTC. Translated, it gives CASSQEGRTSGDEQFF. The gene calls are TRBV4-2 and TRBJ2-1; 12 bases line up with TRBD2. This CDR3 region has 16 residues. CDR1 and CDR2 (germline): LGHNA, YNFKEQ. V was clipped by 0 bases and J by 8 bases; unmatched bases: 5.